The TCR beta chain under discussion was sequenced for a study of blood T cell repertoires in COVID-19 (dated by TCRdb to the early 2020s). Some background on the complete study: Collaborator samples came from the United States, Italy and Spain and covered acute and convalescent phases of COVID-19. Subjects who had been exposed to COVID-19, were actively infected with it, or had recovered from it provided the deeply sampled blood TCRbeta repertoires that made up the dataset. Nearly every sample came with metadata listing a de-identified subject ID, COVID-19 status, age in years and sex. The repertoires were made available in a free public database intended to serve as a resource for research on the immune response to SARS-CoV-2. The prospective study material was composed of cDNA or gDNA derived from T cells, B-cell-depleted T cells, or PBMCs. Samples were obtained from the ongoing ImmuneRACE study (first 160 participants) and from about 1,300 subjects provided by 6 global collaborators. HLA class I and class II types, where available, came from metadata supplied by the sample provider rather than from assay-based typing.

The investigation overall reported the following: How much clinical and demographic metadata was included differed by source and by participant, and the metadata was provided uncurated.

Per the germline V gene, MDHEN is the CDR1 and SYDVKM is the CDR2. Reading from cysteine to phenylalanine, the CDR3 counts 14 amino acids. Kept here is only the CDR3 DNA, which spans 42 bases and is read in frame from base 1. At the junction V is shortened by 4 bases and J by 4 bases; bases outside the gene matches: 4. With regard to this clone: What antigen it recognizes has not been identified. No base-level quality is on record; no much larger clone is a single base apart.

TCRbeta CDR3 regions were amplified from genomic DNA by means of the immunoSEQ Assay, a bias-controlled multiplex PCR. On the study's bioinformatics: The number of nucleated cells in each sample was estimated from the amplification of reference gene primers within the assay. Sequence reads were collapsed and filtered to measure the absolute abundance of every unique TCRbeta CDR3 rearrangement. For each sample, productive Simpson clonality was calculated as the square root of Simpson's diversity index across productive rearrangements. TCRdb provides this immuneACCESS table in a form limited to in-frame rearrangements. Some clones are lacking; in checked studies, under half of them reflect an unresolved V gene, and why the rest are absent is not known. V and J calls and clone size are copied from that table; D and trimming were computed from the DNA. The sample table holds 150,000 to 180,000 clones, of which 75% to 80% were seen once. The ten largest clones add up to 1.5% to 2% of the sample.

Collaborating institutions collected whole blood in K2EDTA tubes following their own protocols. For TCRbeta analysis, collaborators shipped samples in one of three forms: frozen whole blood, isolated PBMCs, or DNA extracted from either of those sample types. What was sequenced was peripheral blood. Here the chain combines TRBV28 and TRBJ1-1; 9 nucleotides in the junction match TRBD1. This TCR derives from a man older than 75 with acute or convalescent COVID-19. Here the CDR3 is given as CASSSPGQGTEAFF. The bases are TGTGCCAGCAGTTCGCCGGGACAGGGCACTGAAGCTTTCTTT.